This T cell receptor beta chain was recovered during a study of patients and donors after allogeneic stem cell transplantation. This clonotype was counted only a few times. The J segment lost 1 base and the V segment lost 7 bases, leaving 6 bases of the junction unmatched. The CDR3 has 16 amino acids. TCRdb itself ran the RT-PCR reads through MiXCR, one entry per CDR3 protein. The table includes around 200,000 distinct CDR3 sequences, 38% detected once. The sequencing input was blood, either unsorted or a sorted T cell fraction (not recorded which). V is TRBV12-3 or TRBV12-4 and J is TRBJ2-3, with 12 bases identical to TRBD2. This receptor was identified in a human donor who was either an allogeneic HSCT recipient or a stem cell or donor lymphocyte infusion donor (not recorded which). It is not recorded whose cells these are; they may come from a transplant donor. CDR3 coding DNA: TGTGCCAGCACTCATGGGACTAGCGGGCGCACAGATACGCAGTATTTT. Translating it yields CASTHGTSGRTDTQYF.